A selection of T cell receptor beta chains follows, all from one sample in a study of T cell changes during pregnancy in multiple sclerosis. Measured with immunoSEQ multiplex PCR; TCRdb has only the in-frame clones, and not every one. The profile shows some 100,000 clones, approximately 94% of them singletons. The material was peripheral blood, obtained before pregnancy. The receptors here all came from a female donor with multiple sclerosis, enrolled in a pregnancy study. Each CDR3 is given with its conserved first and last residue. A D gene is named only where the DNA matches it firmly. The size field is filled for only some rows; it gives once, few, many or a size class.

D gene: .
J gene: TRBJ2-4
clone size: .
V gene: TRBV19
CDR3 protein: CASSMGQGIAKNIQYF
CDR3 DNA: TGTGCCAGTAGTATGGGGCAGGGGATAGCCAAAAACATTCAGTACTTC

D gene: .
J gene: TRBJ2-3
clone size: once
V gene: TRBV7-9
CDR3 protein: CASSRSGGVGDTQYF
CDR3 DNA: TGTGCCAGCAGTCGGTCGGGCGGGGTTGGAGATACGCAGTATTTT

D gene: TRBD1
J gene: TRBJ2-5
clone size: .
V gene: TRBV23-1
CDR3 protein: CASSQRRGWQETQYF
CDR3 DNA: TGCGCCAGCAGTCAGCGCAGGGGGTGGCAAGAGACCCAGTACTTC

D gene: TRBD1
J gene: TRBJ2-7
clone size: .
V gene: TRBV7-8
CDR3 protein: CASSYRRGSLYEQYF
CDR3 DNA: TGTGCCAGCAGCTACCGCAGGGGGAGTCTCTACGAGCAGTACTTC

D gene: TRBD2
J gene: TRBJ2-1
clone size: once
V gene: TRBV30
CDR3 protein: CAWLGTRSYNEQFF
CDR3 DNA: TGTGCCTGGCTCGGGACTAGAAGCTACAATGAGCAGTTCTTC

D gene: .
J gene: TRBJ1-2
clone size: few
V gene: TRBV29-1
CDR3 protein: CSVEDRVGYTF
CDR3 DNA: TGCAGCGTTGAAGATCGGGTAGGCTACACCTTC

D gene: .
J gene: TRBJ2-5
clone size: .
V gene: TRBV5-1
CDR3 protein: CASSQAYQETQYF
CDR3 DNA: TGCGCCAGCTCCCAGGCGTACCAAGAGACCCAGTACTTC

D gene: TRBD2
J gene: TRBJ2-2
clone size: .
V gene: TRBV6-1
CDR3 protein: CASSLLAGGELFF
CDR3 DNA: TGTGCCAGCAGTTTACTAGCGGGTGGGGAGCTGTTTTTT

D gene: TRBD2
J gene: TRBJ2-5
clone size: .
V gene: TRBV5-1
CDR3 protein: CASSLGLAGEWETQYF
CDR3 DNA: TGCGCCAGCAGCCTCGGACTAGCGGGAGAGTGGGAGACCCAGTACTTC

D gene: .
J gene: TRBJ2-1
clone size: .
V gene: TRBV15
CDR3 protein: CATSRDESGPYNEQFF
CDR3 DNA: TGTGCCACCAGCAGAGACGAGAGCGGACCCTACAATGAGCAGTTCTTC

D gene: .
J gene: TRBJ2-6
clone size: .
V gene: TRBV6-4
CDR3 protein: CASSDGFRNRESSGANVLTF
CDR3 DNA: TGTGCCAGCAGTGACGGGTTTCGGAACAGGGAGAGCTCTGGGGCCAACGTCCTGACTTTC

D gene: TRBD2
J gene: TRBJ2-3
clone size: .
V gene: TRBV13
CDR3 protein: CASSSPLAEGTDTQYF
CDR3 DNA: TGTGCCAGCAGCTCTCCCCTAGCGGAGGGCACAGATACGCAGTATTTT

D gene: TRBD2
J gene: TRBJ2-7
clone size: .
V gene: TRBV6-5
CDR3 protein: CASSSRTSGRTYEQYF
CDR3 DNA: TGTGCCAGCAGTTCTAGGACTAGCGGGAGAACCTACGAGCAGTACTTC

D gene: .
J gene: TRBJ1-2
clone size: .
V gene: TRBV27
CDR3 protein: CASSSSGLDYGYTF
CDR3 DNA: TGTGCCAGCAGTTCCTCGGGTCTGGACTATGGCTACACCTTC

D gene: TRBD2
J gene: TRBJ2-1
clone size: .
V gene: TRBV30
CDR3 protein: CAWSPLAGIGNEQFF
CDR3 DNA: TGTGCCTGGAGCCCTTTAGCGGGGATCGGCAATGAGCAGTTCTTC

D gene: TRBD2
J gene: TRBJ2-3
clone size: .
V gene: TRBV5-1
CDR3 protein: CASSERLAGLTDTQYF
CDR3 DNA: TGCGCCAGCAGCGAAAGACTAGCGGGTCTCACAGATACGCAGTATTTT

D gene: TRBD2
J gene: TRBJ2-2
clone size: .
V gene: TRBV25-1
CDR3 protein: CASSVLAEQANTGELFF
CDR3 DNA: TGTGCCAGCAGTGTACTAGCGGAACAAGCGAACACCGGGGAGCTGTTTTTT

D gene: .
J gene: TRBJ1-1
clone size: .
V gene: TRBV5-6
CDR3 protein: CASSLGDMNTEAFF
CDR3 DNA: TGTGCCAGCAGCTTGGGAGACATGAACACTGAAGCTTTCTTT

D gene: .
J gene: TRBJ2-1
clone size: once
V gene: TRBV10-3
CDR3 protein: CAMGGGYEQFF
CDR3 DNA: TGTGCCATGGGGGGAGGCTATGAGCAGTTCTTC

D gene: .
J gene: TRBJ1-1
clone size: .
V gene: TRBV30
CDR3 protein: CAWIEENNFSREAFF
CDR3 DNA: TGTGCCTGGATAGAGGAAAACAACTTCTCTAGAGAAGCTTTCTTT

D gene: TRBD1
J gene: TRBJ2-3
clone size: .
V gene: TRBV5-1
CDR3 protein: CASSLVGQSTDTQYF
CDR3 DNA: TGCGCCAGCAGCTTGGTGGGACAGAGCACAGATACGCAGTATTTT

D gene: TRBD2
J gene: TRBJ2-7
clone size: .
V gene: TRBV2
CDR3 protein: CASSEMAGGRYEQYF
CDR3 DNA: TGTGCCAGCAGTGAGATGGCGGGAGGGCGATACGAGCAGTACTTC

D gene: .
J gene: TRBJ2-3
clone size: .
V gene: TRBV19
CDR3 protein: CASSPQDTVTDTQYF
CDR3 DNA: TGTGCCAGTAGTCCACAGGACACCGTCACAGATACGCAGTATTTT

D gene: TRBD1
J gene: TRBJ1-5
clone size: .
V gene: TRBV2
CDR3 protein: CASSEWTGVGQPQHF
CDR3 DNA: TGTGCCAGCAGTGAATGGACAGGGGTGGGTCAGCCCCAGCATTTT

D gene: TRBD2
J gene: TRBJ2-1
clone size: .
V gene: TRBV7-8
CDR3 protein: CASSLARFMGSGRTNEQFF
CDR3 DNA: TGTGCCAGCAGCTTAGCCCGCTTTATGGGTAGCGGGAGAACCAATGAGCAGTTCTTC

D gene: TRBD2
J gene: TRBJ2-7
clone size: .
V gene: TRBV19
CDR3 protein: CASGPLAGGGYEQYF
CDR3 DNA: TGTGCCAGTGGACCCCTAGCGGGAGGGGGCTACGAGCAGTACTTC

D gene: TRBD2
J gene: TRBJ2-1
clone size: .
V gene: TRBV28
CDR3 protein: CASSSGTSGHNEQFF
CDR3 DNA: TGTGCCAGCAGTTCCGGGACTAGCGGACACAATGAGCAGTTCTTC

D gene: .
J gene: TRBJ2-3
clone size: .
V gene: TRBV11-2
CDR3 protein: CASSPGTDTQYF
CDR3 DNA: TGTGCCAGCAGCCCAGGGACAGATACGCAGTATTTT

D gene: .
J gene: TRBJ1-2
clone size: .
V gene: TRBV5-1
CDR3 protein: CASSLDPARQGYGYTF
CDR3 DNA: TGCGCCAGCAGCTTGGATCCCGCGAGGCAGGGCTATGGCTACACCTTC

D gene: TRBD1
J gene: TRBJ1-3
clone size: once
V gene: TRBV4-1
CDR3 protein: CASSQIPGTAGNTIYF
CDR3 DNA: TGCGCCAGCAGCCAAATCCCCGGGACAGCCGGAAACACCATATATTTT

D gene: .
J gene: TRBJ1-5
clone size: .
V gene: TRBV30
CDR3 protein: CAWSGPGQPQHF
CDR3 DNA: TGTGCCTGGAGTGGCCCGGGACAGCCCCAGCATTTT

D gene: .
J gene: TRBJ2-1
clone size: .
V gene: TRBV7-9
CDR3 protein: CASSLAQVSLNEQFF
CDR3 DNA: TGTGCCAGCAGCTTAGCCCAGGTCAGCCTCAATGAGCAGTTCTTC

D gene: TRBD1
J gene: TRBJ2-7
clone size: .
V gene: TRBV19
CDR3 protein: CASSWTGWDTYEQYF
CDR3 DNA: TGTGCCAGTAGCTGGACAGGGTGGGATACCTACGAGCAGTACTTC

D gene: TRBD2
J gene: TRBJ2-7
clone size: .
V gene: TRBV19
CDR3 protein: CASSFTSGGTYEQYF
CDR3 DNA: TGTGCCAGTAGCTTTACTAGCGGGGGAACCTACGAGCAGTACTTC

D gene: .
J gene: TRBJ2-5
clone size: .
V gene: TRBV19
CDR3 protein: CASSYDQETQYF
CDR3 DNA: TGTGCCAGCTCCTACGACCAAGAGACCCAGTACTTC

D gene: .
J gene: TRBJ1-5
clone size: .
V gene: TRBV6-5
CDR3 protein: CASRPDGRGQPQHF
CDR3 DNA: TGTGCCAGCAGGCCCGACGGCAGGGGACAGCCCCAGCATTTT

D gene: TRBD1
J gene: TRBJ1-2
clone size: .
V gene: TRBV7-9
CDR3 protein: CASSLIMGTAYGYTF
CDR3 DNA: TGTGCCAGCAGCTTAATTATGGGGACAGCCTATGGCTACACCTTC

D gene: TRBD1
J gene: TRBJ2-1
clone size: .
V gene: TRBV10-3
CDR3 protein: CAIRSAYGQGELNEQFF
CDR3 DNA: TGTGCCATTCGCTCTGCCTATGGACAGGGGGAGCTCAATGAGCAGTTCTTC

D gene: TRBD2
J gene: TRBJ2-1
clone size: .
V gene: TRBV19
CDR3 protein: CATAAGSLNEQFF
CDR3 DNA: TGTGCCACCGCAGCGGGAAGTTTAAATGAGCAGTTCTTC

D gene: TRBD2
J gene: TRBJ2-1
clone size: once
V gene: TRBV6-4
CDR3 protein: CASSDSSGVYNEQFF
CDR3 DNA: TGTGCCAGCAGTGACTCCAGCGGGGTCTACAATGAGCAGTTCTTC